These T cell receptor beta chains were read from a single sample in a study of cytomegalovirus exposure and HLA in healthy donors. Clones were sequenced by immunoSEQ multiplex PCR, and TCRdb holds only the in-frame ones, with some missing. The sample lists approximately 170,000 clones, just under 80% occurring once. Sequenced input: PBMCs. The receptors originated from a woman in her thirties or forties in good health and CMV-seropositive. Each CDR3 is given with its conserved first and last residue. The order of the fields is J gene, D gene, clone size, V gene, CDR3 protein, CDR3 DNA. D genes are given only for firm matches. The size field is filled for only some rows; it gives once, few, many or a size class.

>TRBJ1-1|-|-|TRBV7-9
CASSWSDTSGLF
TGTGCCAGCAGCTGGTCGGACACCTCGGGCCTCTTT
>TRBJ2-7|TRBD1|once|TRBV7-2
CASNRPDRASSEQYF
TGTGCCAGCAACAGACCGGACAGGGCTTCCAGCGAGCAGTACTTC
>TRBJ2-1|-|once|TRBV27
CASSPSLVVGRGEQFF
TGTGCCAGCAGTCCCTCCCTAGTTGTGGGGCGAGGTGAGCAGTTCTTC
>TRBJ1-2|-|-|TRBV28
CASSSRTDFVYGYTF
TGTGCCAGCAGTTCCCGGACAGATTTTGTCTATGGCTACACCTTC
>TRBJ1-4|-|once|TRBV6-6
CASRAPGNEKLFF
TGTGCCAGCAGAGCTCCGGGGAATGAAAAACTGTTTTTT
>TRBJ2-7|TRBD2|-|TRBV13
CASSRLGTSGGLSSYEQYF
TGTGCCAGCTCACGTCTGGGGACTAGCGGGGGGCTAAGCTCCTACGAGCAGTACTTC
>TRBJ1-3|TRBD1|few|TRBV29-1
CSARTGLSGNTIYF
TGCAGCGCTAGGACAGGCCTCTCTGGAAACACCATATATTTT
>TRBJ2-1|TRBD2|-|TRBV6-1
CASSSTSGVVNEQFF
TGTGCCAGCAGTAGCACTAGCGGGGTGGTCAATGAGCAGTTCTTC
>TRBJ2-7|TRBD2|-|TRBV29-1
CSVTTSGVTYEQYF
TGCAGCGTTACAACTAGCGGGGTTACCTACGAGCAGTACTTC
>TRBJ1-1|TRBD1|-|TRBV4-3
CASSQGTGGDTEAFF
TGCGCCAGCAGCCAAGGGACAGGGGGAGACACTGAAGCTTTCTTT
>TRBJ1-3|-|-|TRBV7-2
CASSRSTDGGFGNTIYF
TGTGCCAGCAGCCGCTCCACGGATGGGGGCTTTGGAAACACCATATATTTT
>TRBJ2-5|-|-|TRBV19
CASSRVAGWETQYF
TGTGCCAGTAGTAGGGTGGCAGGGTGGGAGACCCAGTACTTC
>TRBJ2-3|TRBD2|-|TRBV19
CASSIRTSLGTDTQYF
TGTGCCAGTAGTATCAGGACTAGCCTAGGCACAGATACGCAGTATTTT
>TRBJ1-1|TRBD1|-|TRBV7-8
CASSSSDRVEAFF
TGTGCCAGCAGCTCGTCGGACAGGGTTGAAGCTTTCTTT
>TRBJ2-2|-|-|TRBV19
CASTLQNYGELFF
TGTGCCAGTACTCTCCAAAACTACGGGGAGCTGTTTTTT
>TRBJ1-2|-|-|TRBV6-1
CASSEDRVYGYTF
TGTGCCAGCAGTGAAGACAGAGTCTATGGCTACACCTTC
>TRBJ2-7|-|-|TRBV6-5
CASRQGGDEQYF
TGTGCCAGCAGACAAGGGGGTGACGAGCAGTACTTC
>TRBJ1-1|-|few|TRBV29-1
CSTNTGNTEAFF
TGCAGCACTAATACAGGGAACACTGAAGCTTTCTTT
>TRBJ2-7|-|-|TRBV30
CAWATGYEQYF
TGTGCCTGGGCCACAGGGTACGAGCAGTACTTC
>TRBJ1-2|-|-|TRBV6-6
CASSYLDRYYGYTF
TGTGCCAGCAGTTACCTCGACAGATACTATGGCTACACCTTC
>TRBJ1-1|TRBD1|-|TRBV4-1
CASSQKPDRAVTEAFF
TGCGCCAGCAGCCAAAAACCAGACAGGGCAGTGACTGAAGCTTTCTTT
>TRBJ2-1|-|-|TRBV18
CASSLDRRAYNEQFF
TGTGCCAGCTCCCTTGACAGGCGGGCCTACAATGAGCAGTTCTTC
>TRBJ2-6|-|-|TRBV5-6
CASRQYQGSGANGLTF
TGTGCCAGCAGACAATACCAGGGGTCTGGGGCCAACGGCCTGACTTTC
>TRBJ1-2|-|-|TRBV2
CASGETYRAGANYGYTF
TGTGCCAGCGGGGAAACCTACCGGGCAGGGGCTAACTATGGCTACACCTTC
>TRBJ1-5|-|-|TRBV30
CAWSMQGNQPQHF
TGTGCCTGGAGTATGCAGGGCAATCAGCCCCAGCATTTT
>TRBJ1-1|-|-|TRBV19
CASSTGGGTNTEAFF
TGTGCCAGTAGTACGGGGGGAGGGACGAACACTGAAGCTTTCTTT
>TRBJ2-1|TRBD2|-|TRBV15
CATSRGILAGGPRSPEQFF
TGTGCCACCAGCAGAGGGATACTAGCGGGGGGGCCGCGCTCGCCTGAGCAGTTCTTC
>TRBJ1-5|-|-|TRBV19
CASDRLGASSNQPQHF
TGTGCCAGTGATCGGTTGGGGGCTTCCAGCAATCAGCCCCAGCATTTT
>TRBJ2-1|TRBD2|-|TRBV7-8
CASTPGLAGYITFF
TGTGCCAGCACACCGGGACTAGCGGGGTATATTACGTTCTTC
>TRBJ2-2|-|-|TRBV7-8
CASSLVGVQAGELFF
TGTGCCAGCAGCTTAGTCGGGGTCCAGGCCGGGGAGCTGTTTTTT
>TRBJ2-7|-|few|TRBV6-6
CASTPDRSSYEQYF
TGTGCCAGCACACCAGACAGGAGCTCCTACGAGCAGTACTTC
>TRBJ2-1|-|-|TRBV20-1
CSANGYNEQFF
TGCAGTGCTAACGGCTACAATGAGCAGTTCTTC
>TRBJ2-5|-|-|TRBV9
CASSVAQGTQETQYF
TGTGCCAGCAGCGTAGCTCAGGGTACCCAAGAGACCCAGTACTTC
>TRBJ1-3|-|-|TRBV7-6
CASSPQGVRSSGNTIYF
TGTGCCAGCAGCCCGCAGGGCGTTCGAAGCTCTGGAAACACCATATATTTT
>TRBJ1-4|TRBD1|-|TRBV2
CASNDRVGEKLFF
TGTGCCAGCAACGACAGGGTTGGCGAAAAACTGTTTTTT
>TRBJ1-4|TRBD1|-|TRBV28
CASSLSGQGRTRKLFF
TGTGCCAGCAGTTTATCAGGACAGGGAAGGACCCGAAAACTGTTTTTT
>TRBJ1-1|TRBD1|many|TRBV29-1
CSVEGTGWRNTEAFF
TGCAGCGTTGAGGGGACAGGGTGGAGGAACACTGAAGCTTTCTTT
>TRBJ2-7|TRBD2|-|TRBV5-4
CASSLVGGEYEQYF
TGTGCCAGCAGCTTGGTTGGGGGGGAATACGAGCAGTACTTC
>TRBJ2-7|TRBD1|-|TRBV29-1
CSVTGQGPYEQYF
TGCAGCGTCACGGGACAGGGGCCCTACGAGCAGTACTTC
>TRBJ1-1|-|-|TRBV7-6
CASSLEPEMNTEAFF
TGTGCCAGCAGCTTAGAGCCGGAGATGAACACTGAAGCTTTCTTT
>TRBJ2-2|TRBD1|-|TRBV19
CASTGVRTGPGELFF
TGTGCCAGTACGGGAGTCAGGACAGGGCCCGGGGAGCTGTTTTTT
>TRBJ1-2|-|-|TRBV7-9
CASSLESQNYGYTF
TGTGCCAGCAGCTTAGAGTCCCAGAATTATGGCTACACCTTC
>TRBJ2-3|TRBD2|-|TRBV7-8
CASRASGDTDTQYF
TGTGCCTCCCGGGCTAGCGGAGACACAGATACGCAGTATTTT
>TRBJ1-3|-|-|TRBV7-8
CASSPQRGGNTIYF
TGTGCCAGCAGTCCCCAGAGGGGGGGAAACACCATATATTTT
>TRBJ1-2|-|-|TRBV6-5
CASSYVGGGPNYGYTF
TGTGCCAGCAGTTACGTCGGGGGAGGGCCCAACTATGGCTACACCTTC
>TRBJ2-3|TRBD2|-|TRBV7-9
CASSSSLLAGDPTDTQYF
TGTGCCAGCAGCTCCTCCCTACTAGCGGGGGACCCCACAGATACGCAGTATTTT
>TRBJ2-1|TRBD1|-|TRBV6-6
CASRGTGGRGEQFF
TGTGCCAGCAGAGGGACAGGGGGCAGGGGTGAGCAGTTCTTC
>TRBJ2-1|TRBD2|-|TRBV29-1
CSVGGGTIYNEQFF
TGCAGCGTTGGGGGGGGGACGATTTACAATGAGCAGTTCTTC
>TRBJ2-3|-|-|TRBV2
CASGGGVDTQYF
TGTGCCAGCGGGGGGGGCGTGGATACGCAGTATTTT
>TRBJ1-2|TRBD1|-|TRBV6-1
CASRRQGLYGYTF
TGTGCCAGCAGGCGACAGGGTTTATATGGCTACACCTTC
>TRBJ1-2|-|-|TRBV5-1
CASSSTGYYGYTF
TGCGCCAGCAGCTCCACAGGGTACTATGGCTACACCTTC
>TRBJ1-1|-|-|TRBV18
CASSKGGVSTEAFF
TGTGCCAGCTCCAAAGGGGGGGTATCCACTGAAGCTTTCTTT
>TRBJ2-2|TRBD1|-|TRBV6-4
CASSAGTGGTGELFF
TGTGCCAGCAGTGCCGGGACAGGGGGCACCGGGGAGCTGTTTTTT